The T cell receptor beta chain described here comes from a study of cytomegalovirus exposure and HLA in healthy donors. The wider study: In a later analysis, it was reported that the roughly 130 validation repertoires had been produced on the same platform as the roughly 700 repertoires belonging to the first cohort. Regarding the study as a whole: Published work reported that the classifier diagnosed cytomegalovirus status with high specificity and sensitivity.

Comment on this clone: The antigen is unknown.

Clones were sequenced by immunoSEQ multiplex PCR, and TCRdb holds only the in-frame ones, with some missing. The data hold about 240,000 clones, with approximately 83% observed a single time. This sequence originates from a woman aged 25 to 39 in good health and CMV-seropositive. The sequenced sample was PBMCs.

CDR3 in DNA: TGTGCCTGGAGTAGGAACGGGGAACTCTATGGCTACACCTTC. It translates to CAWSRNGELYGYTF. The rearrangement links TRBV30 to TRBJ1-2; D unresolved. The CDR3 has 14 amino acids. V was shortened by 2 bases and J by 4 bases, with 14 bases between the two germline ends. CDR1 and CDR2 from the germline V gene are GTSNPN and SVGIG (reference sequence).